This TCR beta chain was recovered during a study of blood T cell repertoires in COVID-19. For the study at large: From the United States, Italy and Spain came samples of acute and convalescent COVID-19.

The CDR3 contains 16 residues. Trimming stripped 1 base from V and 4 bases from J, with 17 bases between. Germline CDR1 is SGDLS and CDR2 is YYNGEE. Original handling: Reference gene primer amplification gave nucleated cell count estimates. This table comes from immunoSEQ multiplex PCR, and its TCRdb copy is limited to in-frame clones, with some not included. From that table come the V and J calls and clone size; the DNA was used to work out D and trimming. This table holds about 150,000 clones, roughly four fifths found once. The chain carries TRBV9 and TRBJ1-1, with D maybe TRBD1 (6 bases). The source material was peripheral blood. This TCR was sampled from a human donor with acute or convalescent COVID-19. The donor label of this sample is uncertain. DNA for the CDR3: TGTGCCAGCAGCGTAATTGGCCCCAGGGGCGGCACTGAAGCTTTCTTT. Translating it yields CASSVIGPRGGTEAFF.